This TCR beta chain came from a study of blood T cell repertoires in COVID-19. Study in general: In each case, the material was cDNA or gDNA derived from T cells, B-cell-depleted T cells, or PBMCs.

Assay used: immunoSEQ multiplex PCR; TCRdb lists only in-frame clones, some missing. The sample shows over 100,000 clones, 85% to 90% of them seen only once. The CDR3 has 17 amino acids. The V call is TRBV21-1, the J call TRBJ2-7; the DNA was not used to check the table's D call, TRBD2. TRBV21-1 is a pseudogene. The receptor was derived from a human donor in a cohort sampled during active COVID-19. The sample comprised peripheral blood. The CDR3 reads CASSTHNRTSGGDEQYF. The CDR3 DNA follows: TGTGCCAGCAGCACCCACAACCGGACTAGCGGGGGGGATGAGCAGTACTTC.